This T cell receptor beta chain was sequenced for a study of blood T cell repertoires in COVID-19. As for the study in general: Samples came from the United States, Italy and Spain, spanning acute and convalescent COVID-19.

Original processing methods: Nucleated cell number was recorded as an estimate derived from reference gene primer amplification. The method was immunoSEQ multiplex PCR; TCRdb's version includes in-frame clones alone and lacks a portion of them. For V, J and clone size, that table is used; D and trimming come from the DNA. The sample carries around 300,000 clones, over 75% recorded once. CDR1 is SQVTM and CDR2 is ANQGSEA in the germline V gene. Trimming stripped 0 bases from V and 4 bases from J, with 9 bases between. The length of the CDR3 is 13 residues. This TCR was recovered from a woman under 30 who had recovered from COVID-19. The gene calls are TRBV29-1 and TRBJ1-1; possibly TRBD1 for D (5 bases). The sample taken for sequencing was PBMCs or T cells enriched from blood (not recorded which). The CDR3 loop is CSVEEGTGTEAFF. As DNA, the CDR3 is TGCAGCGTTGAAGAGGGGACTGGCACTGAAGCTTTCTTT.